The 26 T cell receptor beta chains below were found in one sample sequenced in a study of shared clonotypes between healthy human individuals. Method: immunoSEQ multiplex PCR; TCRdb's copy keeps in-frame clones and lacks some. The sample lists some 2.3 million clones, more than 85% occurring once. The sequenced sample consisted of naive CD4+ T cells from PBMCs. Subset: CD45RA+ positively selected. The receptors here all came from a man aged 18 to 29 in good health. Some clones in this sample may be carry-over from other donors' samples.

The chain joins TRBV5-1 to TRBJ2-5; no clear D gene. This CDR3 comprises 12 residues. The V end was cut by 1 base, the J end by 5 bases, with 6 bases between. Germline V CDR1 and CDR2: SGHRS, YFSETQ. As DNA, the CDR3 is TGCGCCAGCAGCTTGTACTTCGAGACCCAGTACTTC. This sequence encodes CASSLYFETQYF.

V usage is TRBV9 and J usage is TRBJ2-7; D may correspond to TRBD1 or TRBD2 (5 bases each). The CDR3 length is 16 residues. The germline V and J ends were trimmed by 3 bases and 9 bases, with 25 bases remaining between them. Germline CDR1 is SGDLS and CDR2 is YYNGEE. CDR3 amino acids: CASSEAAAGQIGGQYF. The CDR3 nucleotides are TGTGCCAGCAGCGAGGCAGCGGCAGGGCAGATCGGAGGGCAGTACTTC.

The chain has TRBV6-6 and TRBJ1-2; D might be TRBD1 (5 bases). Germline loops: CDR1 MNHNY, CDR2 SVGAGI (reference sequence). V lost 7 bases and J 4 bases, leaving 13 bases between the germline ends. This CDR3 spans 13 amino acids. As DNA, the CDR3 is TGTGCCAGCACCCTACCCGACAGCTATGGCTACACCTTC. Translated, it gives CASTLPDSYGYTF.

The chain couples TRBV28 to TRBJ2-7; tentatively, D is TRBD1 (5 bases). CDR3 length equals 13 residues. Germline V lookup: CDR1 MDHEN, CDR2 SYDVKM. Trimming took off 6 bases at V and 1 base at J, with 10 bases between the two ends. The DNA for the CDR3 is TGTGCCAGCAGAAGGGGCAATTCCTACGAGCAGTACTTC. Residues: CASRRGNSYEQYF.

On this clone itself: At the DNA level, this CDR3 is encoded by other sequences in the same sample as well. The chain is built from TRBV18 and TRBJ1-1; no reliable D call. This CDR3 contains 13 residues. Trimming took off 3 bases at V and 5 bases at J, with 10 bases between the two ends. The germline V gene encodes CDR1 KGHSH and CDR2 LQKENI. The chain's CDR3 is CASSPTRGTEAFF. CDR3 nucleotide sequence: TGTGCCAGCTCACCGACCAGAGGTACTGAAGCTTTCTTT.

The chain uses TRBV5-1 and TRBJ2-2; tentatively, D is TRBD2 (5 bases). There are 13 residues in the CDR3. The V and J ends lost 4 bases and 6 bases respectively, with 10 bases between them. Germline V gives CDR1 SGHRS, CDR2 YFSETQ. This CDR3 is CASSPSRAGELFF. The CDR3 DNA reads as TGCGCCAGCAGCCCCTCGAGGGCCGGGGAGCTGTTTTTT.

This rearrangement joins TRBV9 to TRBJ1-4; 9 bases match TRBD1. The ends lost 4 bases at V and 5 bases at J; junction bases unmatched: 9. Germline assignment: CDR1 SGDLS and CDR2 YYNGEE. The CDR3 contains 16 residues. The CDR3 reads CASSPHTGGANEKLFF. The CDR3 bases are TGTGCCAGCAGCCCTCACACAGGGGGCGCCAATGAAAAACTGTTTTTT.

V gene TRBV11-2 combines with J gene TRBJ2-5; 14 positions agree with TRBD2. This CDR3 is built from 15 residues. Losses at the gene ends were 5 bases for V and 5 bases for J; bases not matched to a gene: 4. CDR1 SGHAT and CDR2 FQNNGV come from the germline V gene. CDR3 loop: CASSGTSGSWETQYF. In DNA form, the CDR3 reads TGTGCCAGCAGCGGGACTAGCGGGAGTTGGGAGACCCAGTACTTC. The entire variable domain, with the rest obtained from reference TRBV11-2 and TRBJ2-5, is as follows: EAGVAQSPRYKIIEKRQSVAFWCNPISGHATLYWYQQILGQGPKLLIQFQNNGVVDDSQLPKDRFSAERLKGVDSTLKIQPAKLEDSAVYLCASSGTSGSWETQYFGPGTRLLVL.

This rearrangement joins TRBV11-1 to TRBJ2-1; D may be TRBD2 (5 bases). V lost 6 bases to trimming and J lost 7 bases, with 16 bases between them. The germline V gene encodes CDR1 SGHAT and CDR2 FQDESV (reference sequence). This CDR3 is built from 14 residues. CDR3 bases: TGTGCCAGCAGAGGCCGGGGTGCAAAAAATGAGCAGTTCTTC. It is translated as CASRGRGAKNEQFF. Full variable domain (missing parts from reference TRBV11-1 and TRBJ2-1): EAEVAQSPRYKITEKSQAVAFWCDPISGHATLYWYRQILGQGPELLVQFQDESVVDDSQLPKDRFSAERLKGVDSTLKIQPAELGDSAMYLCASRGRGAKNEQFFGPGTRLTVL.

This chain uses TRBV9 with TRBJ2-2; the D gene is possibly TRBD2 (6 bases). The CDR3 is 17 residues long. The germline gives CDR1 SGDLS, CDR2 YYNGEE. With 3 bases removed from V and 5 bases from J, the gap between germline ends came to 20 bases. For the CDR3, the DNA is TGTGCCAGCAGCGCCGGCGGGGCAGGGAGAGAGACCGGGGAGCTGTTTTTT. It translates to CASSAGGAGRETGELFF.

The chain combines TRBV28 with TRBJ2-7, with D uncertain. The V and J ends lost 2 bases and 6 bases respectively, with 11 bases between them. The CDR3 sequence is 13 residues long. Germline CDR1 reads MDHEN; CDR2 reads SYDVKM. The DNA for the CDR3 is TGTGCCAGCAGTTTAGTAGAATCCCCCGAGCAGTACTTC. As protein: CASSLVESPEQYF.

This chain links TRBV28 with TRBJ1-1, with a possible D match to TRBD1 (5 bases). The CDR3 is made up of 15 amino acids. The V gene lost 6 bases and the J gene lost 3 bases, with 17 bases spanning the gap. CDR1 MDHEN and CDR2 SYDVKM come from the germline V gene. CDR3 residues: CASSSIRTPYTEAFF. CDR3 in DNA: TGTGCCAGCAGCTCTATAAGGACACCTTACACTGAAGCTTTCTTT.

This clone showed up just a few times. The chain links TRBV6-1 to TRBJ1-5; a possible D gene is TRBD1 (5 bases). Trimming cost V 7 bases and J 8 bases, with 18 bases left between them. CDR3 size: 14 residues. Germline CDR1 reads MNHNS; CDR2 reads SASEGT. The CDR3 DNA reads as TGTGCCAGCATCACTACAGGCGTCGGGAAGCCCCAGCATTTT. Translation: CASITTGVGKPQHF.

Concerning this clone: Additional DNA sequences in this sample encode the identical CDR3. The rearrangement uses TRBV4-1 and TRBJ2-7; 8 positions agree with TRBD2. The CDR3 extends over 15 amino acids. V shed 0 bases, J shed 2 bases, and the junction held 3 bases outside the gene matches. Germline CDR1 and CDR2: MGHRA and YSYEKL. CDR3 loop: CASSQEGTRAYEQYF. The CDR3 region has the DNA TGCGCCAGCAGCCAAGAGGGGACTAGAGCCTACGAGCAGTACTTC.

This clone came up a few times. The V gene is TRBV10-3, the J gene TRBJ2-6; D ambiguous. Germline values: CDR1 ENHRY, CDR2 SYGVKD. CDR3 length equals 14 residues. V lost 0 bases and J 3 bases, leaving 3 bases between the germline ends. The CDR3: CAISESGGANVLTF. CDR3 in DNA: TGTGCCATCAGTGAGTCTGGTGGGGCCAACGTCCTGACTTTC.

This chain uses TRBV18 with TRBJ2-6; 12 bases map to TRBD1. Looked up from germline, CDR1 is KGHSH and CDR2 is LQKENI. The CDR3 loop spans 19 amino acids. J was trimmed by 4 bases and V by 6 bases; bases with no gene match: 13. Here the CDR3 reads CASSQAAGQGALGANVLTF. The CDR3 bases are TGTGCCAGCTCCCAAGCGGCGGGACAGGGGGCGTTAGGGGCCAACGTCCTGACTTTC.

The chain recombines TRBV28 with TRBJ1-4; a possible D gene is TRBD1 (6 bases). Germline CDR1 reads MDHEN; CDR2 reads SYDVKM. This CDR3 is built from 15 residues. Trimming pared 6 bases from V and 6 bases from J, leaving 17 bases between. The CDR3 region has the DNA TGTGCCAGCAGCCACGGGGGGCTCCTTGATGAAAAACTGTTTTTT. Its translation: CASSHGGLLDEKLFF.

This chain connects TRBV6-4 to TRBJ1-2, with D maybe TRBD1 (5 bases). Germline CDR1 reads MRHNA; CDR2 reads SNTAGT. CDR3 length: 11 amino acids. The V end was cut by 4 bases, the J end by 6 bases, with 6 bases between. The DNA of the CDR3 is TGTGCCAGCAGTGCGGGGGATGGCTACACCTTC. Amino acid sequence: CASSAGDGYTF.

The genes are TRBV6-5 and TRBJ1-1, with 7 bases aligning to TRBD1. Germline CDR1 reads MNHEY; CDR2 reads SVGAGI. This CDR3 has 14 amino acids. V shed 2 bases and J 5 bases; nucleotides not matched to a gene: 5. The CDR3 DNA follows: TGTGCCAGCAGTTACCTTCTCAGGGGGACTGAAGCTTTCTTT. It encodes CASSYLLRGTEAFF.

The V call is TRBV4-1, the J call TRBJ2-2; TRBD2 agrees at 15 bases. The V gene end was trimmed by 2 bases and the J gene end by 7 bases; junction bases not matched to a gene: 5. This CDR3 has 17 residues. Germline V gene lookup returns CDR1 MGHRA and CDR2 YSYEKL. CDR3 region: CASSQIGLAGGVGELFF. CDR3 bases: TGCGCCAGCAGCCAAATAGGACTAGCGGGAGGGGTCGGGGAGCTGTTTTTT.

The rearrangement links TRBV11-2 to TRBJ2-3; 7 bases fit TRBD2. The ends lost 5 bases at V and 5 bases at J; junction bases unmatched: 13. CDR3 size: 16 residues. The germline gives CDR1 SGHAT, CDR2 FQNNGV. CDR3 coding DNA: TGTGCCAGCAGCGGCACTAGCGTTGCAGGTGGAGATACGCAGTATTTT. Protein sequence: CASSGTSVAGGDTQYF.

The J gene is TRBJ2-7, the V gene TRBV6-6; TRBD1 is a possible D gene (5 bases). This CDR3 contains 14 residues. Germline CDR1 is MNHNY and CDR2 is SVGAGI (reference sequence). V lost 6 bases and J lost 0, with 12 bases in between. The CDR3 DNA follows: TGTGCCAGCAGCTCCAGACAGAGCTCCTACGAGCAGTACTTC. Its protein product is CASSSRQSSYEQYF.

The chain recombines TRBV2 with TRBJ2-3; no clear D. The CDR3 runs to 14 residues. Trimming pared 4 bases from V and 0 bases from J, leaving 8 bases between. Looked up from germline, CDR1 is SNHLY and CDR2 is FYNNEI. The CDR3 DNA follows: TGTGCCAGCAGTGTCGGTCTAAGCACAGATACGCAGTATTTT. It yields the protein CASSVGLSTDTQYF.

This chain uses TRBV11-2 with TRBJ2-7; possibly TRBD1 for D (6 bases). V lost 5 bases, J lost 2 bases, and 10 bases lay in between. This CDR3 comprises 13 residues. The germline CDR1 and CDR2 sequences are SGHAT and FQNNGV. In DNA, the CDR3 is TGTGCCAGCAGCGTAGGACAGCCCTACGAGCAGTACTTC. Translating gives CASSVGQPYEQYF. Together with reference TRBV11-2 and TRBJ2-7, the CDR3 gives the full variable domain: EAGVAQSPRYKIIEKRQSVAFWCNPISGHATLYWYQQILGQGPKLLIQFQNNGVVDDSQLPKDRFSAERLKGVDSTLKIQPAKLEDSAVYLCASSVGQPYEQYFGPGTRLTVT.

V is TRBV7-2 and J is TRBJ2-3, with 8 bases fitting TRBD2. Germline lookup yields CDR1 SGHTA and CDR2 FQGNSA. V dropped 1 base and J dropped 3; count of bases not matched to a gene: 3. The CDR3 contains 15 residues. Here the CDR3 DNA reads TGTGCCAGCAGCTTAGTCAGACTAGCGACAGATACGCAGTATTTT. Residues: CASSLVRLATDTQYF.

As DNA, the CDR3 is TGTGCCAGCAGCAAAAAGGGAGTTAACTATGGCTACACCTTC. As protein: CASSKKGVNYGYTF. The chain has TRBV7-9 and TRBJ1-2; D unresolved. CDR1 is SEHNR and CDR2 is FQNEAQ in the germline V gene (reference sequence). The CDR3 is 14 amino acids. V lost 5 bases to trimming and J lost 1 base, with 11 bases between them.